Each of the 15 T cell receptor beta chains below was sequenced from the same sample in a study of beta chain features in type 1 diabetes. Expressed TCRB transcripts were sequenced because the entire RNA isolate underwent reverse transcription. The data were produced by immunoSEQ multiplex PCR, yet TCRdb's version contains in-frame clones alone and is incomplete. The sample records 600,000 to 650,000 clones, roughly 16% being singletons. Material for sequencing was naive CD4+ T cells from blood. These receptors originate from a man between 18 and 35 years old in good health.

The chain is built from TRBV5-6 and TRBJ2-6; D is uncertain. From germline, CDR1 is SGHDT and CDR2 YYEEEE. The CDR3 has 14 amino acids. V dropped 3 bases and J dropped 4 bases, with 8 bases sitting between them. This CDR3 reads CASSSPGGANVLTF. The CDR3 region has the DNA TGTGCCAGCAGCTCCCCCGGCGGGGCCAACGTCCTGACTTTC.

This clone was detected once. The V and J genes are TRBV29-1 and TRBJ2-3, with D perhaps assigned TRBD1 or TRBD2 (5 bases each). CDR3 size: 15 residues. Looked up from germline, CDR1 is SQVTM and CDR2 is ANQGSEA. V was pared by 6 bases and J by 5 bases, with 21 bases between. CDR3 coding DNA: TGCAGCGTAGACCCATCCGGGGCGGAACGAGATACGCAGTATTTT. Its protein is CSVDPSGAERDTQYF.

CDR3 in amino acids: CASRGGPYNEQFF. The CDR3 nucleotides are TGTGCCAGCAGAGGGGGGCCATACAATGAGCAGTTCTTC. This chain connects TRBV27 to TRBJ2-1; D is perhaps TRBD1 or TRBD2 (6 bases each). The CDR3 runs to 13 residues. From germline, CDR1 is MNHEY and CDR2 SMNVEV (reference sequence). V was cut by 6 bases and J by 4 bases, with 10 bases left in between.

The CDR3 here is CASSQDEGTGVNEQFF. The CDR3 nucleotides are TGCGCCAGCAGCCAAGATGAAGGGACAGGGGTCAATGAGCAGTTCTTC. V usage is TRBV4-1 and J usage is TRBJ2-1, with 10 bases identical to TRBD1. Germline V lookup: CDR1 MGHRA, CDR2 YSYEKL. V lost 0 bases to trimming and J lost 6 bases; unmatched junction nucleotides: 5. This CDR3 has 16 residues.

The rearrangement uses TRBV7-6 and TRBJ2-1; 7 bases are a match to TRBD1. Unmatched junction bases numbered 18, after V lost 5 bases and J lost 5 bases. The CDR3 covers 18 residues. CDR1 is SGHVS and CDR2 is FNYEAQ in the germline V gene. The CDR3 is CASSTTSWDSSIHNEQFF. The CDR3 coding sequence is TGTGCCAGCAGCACGACCTCCTGGGACAGTTCCATACACAATGAGCAGTTCTTC.

This clone turned up a few times. The chain couples TRBV4-2 to TRBJ1-2; D is ambiguous. Per the germline V gene, CDR1 is LGHNA and CDR2 is YNFKEQ. V was shortened by 0 bases and J by 5 bases, with 13 bases between the two germline ends. The CDR3 is 15 amino acids. CDR3 DNA sequence: TGTGCCAGCAGCCAAGATCGGCTCCTCATTTATGGCTACACCTTC. Translated, it gives CASSQDRLLIYGYTF.

This clone has more than one count but fewer than ten. The rearrangement joins TRBV6-6 to TRBJ1-2; a weak D match, TRBD1 (6 bases). Germline V gives CDR1 MNHNY, CDR2 SVGAGI (reference sequence). With 5 bases removed from V and 5 bases from J, the gap between germline ends came to 18 bases. The CDR3 sequence is 15 residues long. CDR3 amino acids: CASSQLGASGYGYTF. CDR3 DNA: TGTGCCAGCAGTCAACTGGGGGCCTCAGGGTATGGCTACACCTTC.

This clone came up a few times. This chain links TRBV25-1 with TRBJ2-7; 9 nucleotides align to TRBD2. Germline CDR1 reads MGHDK; CDR2 reads SYGVNS. J lost 2 bases, V lost 4 bases, and 6 bases had no gene match. The CDR3 is 15 amino acids. This CDR3 reads CASSASLAGTYEQYF. For the CDR3, the DNA is TGTGCCAGCAGTGCTTCGCTAGCGGGGACCTACGAGCAGTACTTC.

This rearrangement joins TRBV7-2 to TRBJ1-2; D is undetermined. Germline loops: CDR1 SGHTA, CDR2 FQGNSA. This CDR3 comprises 14 residues. Between the trimmed V and J ends, which lost 6 bases and 8 bases, there was a span of 19 bases. CDR3 protein: CASSPDFSWGGYTF. The CDR3 DNA follows: TGTGCCAGCAGTCCAGACTTCTCCTGGGGAGGCTACACCTTC.

This clone was observed a handful of times. This rearrangement joins TRBV11-2 to TRBJ2-3; 7 nucleotides match TRBD1. Looked up from germline, CDR1 is SGHAT and CDR2 is FQNNGV. Trimming removed 1 base from V and 1 base from J; junction bases left unmatched: 8. This CDR3 spans 17 amino acids. The CDR3 nucleotides read TGTGCCAGCAGCTTAGTGAACAGGGGTGGACGCACAGATACGCAGTATTTT. Amino acid sequence: CASSLVNRGGRTDTQYF. Based on the CDR3 plus reference TRBV11-2 and TRBJ2-3, the full variable domain is EAGVAQSPRYKIIEKRQSVAFWCNPISGHATLYWYQQILGQGPKLLIQFQNNGVVDDSQLPKDRFSAERLKGVDSTLKIQPAKLEDSAVYLCASSLVNRGGRTDTQYFGPGTRLTVL.

The CDR3: CASSPAEGQPQHF. CDR3 sequence (DNA): TGTGCCAGCTCACCGGCCGAAGGTCAGCCCCAGCATTTT. The chain has TRBV18 and TRBJ1-5; D unresolved. The CDR3 consists of 13 residues. Germline lookup yields CDR1 KGHSH and CDR2 LQKENI. The germline V and J ends were trimmed by 3 bases and 6 bases, with 9 bases remaining between them. The whole variable domain, filled in from reference TRBV18 and TRBJ1-5, reads NAGVMQNPRHLVRRRGQEARLRCSPMKGHSHVYWYRQLPEEGLKFMVYLQKENIIDESGMPKERFSAEFPKEGPSILRIQQVVRGDSAAYFCASSPAEGQPQHFGDGTRLSIL.

This clone was seen a few times. J is TRBJ2-7 and V is TRBV5-1, with 9 positions matching TRBD2. In germline, CDR1 is SGHRS, CDR2 YFSETQ. This CDR3 region has 18 residues. Trimming cost V 1 base and J 2 bases; bases outside gene matches: 13. The CDR3 DNA reads as TGCGCCAGCAGCTTGCGGTCCCTACTTCGCGGGAGGGCCTACGAGCAGTACTTC. Its protein product is CASSLRSLLRGRAYEQYF.

J is TRBJ2-2 and V is TRBV5-1; D gene unclear. Germline values: CDR1 SGHRS, CDR2 YFSETQ. CDR3 length equals 14 residues. V was trimmed by 0 bases and J by 5 bases, leaving 8 bases between them. CDR3 DNA sequence: TGCGCCAGCAGCTTGGAGCCAGTAACCGGGGAGCTGTTTTTT. It is translated as CASSLEPVTGELFF.

The chain combines TRBV9 with TRBJ1-1; D is undetermined. V lost 0 bases and J lost 1, with 16 bases in between. There are 17 residues in the CDR3. Germline V lookup: CDR1 SGDLS, CDR2 YYNGEE. CDR3 sequence (DNA): TGTGCCAGCAGCGTAGGTTATGGCAGTATACCGAACACTGAAGCTTTCTTT. It specifies CASSVGYGSIPNTEAFF.

This clone was picked up a small number of times. V usage is TRBV19 and J usage is TRBJ1-2; the D gene is possibly TRBD1 (6 bases). CDR1 LNHDA and CDR2 SQIVND come from the germline V gene (reference sequence). V was clipped by 5 bases and J by 0 bases, with 13 bases between them. The CDR3 consists of 15 residues. The CDR3 bases are TGTGCCAGTAGTGGCAGGGGCCGCTCTAACTATGGCTACACCTTC. Translating it yields CASSGRGRSNYGYTF.